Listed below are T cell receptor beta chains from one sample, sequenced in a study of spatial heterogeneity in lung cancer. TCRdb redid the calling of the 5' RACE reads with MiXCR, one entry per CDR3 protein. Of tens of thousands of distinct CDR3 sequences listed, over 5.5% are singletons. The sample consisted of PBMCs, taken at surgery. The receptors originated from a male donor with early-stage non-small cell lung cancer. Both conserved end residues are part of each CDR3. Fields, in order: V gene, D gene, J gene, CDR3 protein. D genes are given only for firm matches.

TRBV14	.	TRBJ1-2	CASSQAGTSGYTF
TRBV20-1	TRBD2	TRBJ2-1	CSARLGLVGEQFF
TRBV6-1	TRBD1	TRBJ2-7	CASGTGSSYEQYF
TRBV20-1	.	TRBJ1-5	CSAITGIQPQHF
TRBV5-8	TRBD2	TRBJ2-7	CASSLGGLASEQYF
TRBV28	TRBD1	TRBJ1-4	CASRGGNRGTEKLFF
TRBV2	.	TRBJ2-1	CARTPTGYNEQFF
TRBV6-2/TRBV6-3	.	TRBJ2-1	CASSSPNEQFF
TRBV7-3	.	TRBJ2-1	CASSLGPPGLAHNEQFF
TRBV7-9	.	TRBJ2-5	CASSPPDGGETQYF
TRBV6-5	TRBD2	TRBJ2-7	CASRASGTYEQYF
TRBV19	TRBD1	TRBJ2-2	CASKQRGGQGAGELFF
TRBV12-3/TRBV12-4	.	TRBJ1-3	CAISPGSSGNTIYF
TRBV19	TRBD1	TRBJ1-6	CASTLQGTGSRLNSPLHF
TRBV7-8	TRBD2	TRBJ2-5	CASTLAGSQETQYF
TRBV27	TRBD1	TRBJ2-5	CASRNRGETQYF
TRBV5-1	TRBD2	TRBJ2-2	CASSLALAADGELFF
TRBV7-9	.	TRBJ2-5	CASTPSAGARAETQYF
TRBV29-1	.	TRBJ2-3	CSSRGTDTQYF
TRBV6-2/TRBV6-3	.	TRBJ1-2	CASSSSWGRIYGYTF
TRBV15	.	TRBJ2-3	CATSRPQDFLSTDTQYF
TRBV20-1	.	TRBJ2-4	CSALSGSAKNIQYF
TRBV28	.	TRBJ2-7	CASSLILNEQYF
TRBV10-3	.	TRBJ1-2	CAISESMTGEDGYTF
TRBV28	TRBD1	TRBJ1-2	CASSPNRGVDGYTF
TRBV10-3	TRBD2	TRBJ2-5	CAISEGLAGGPQETQYF
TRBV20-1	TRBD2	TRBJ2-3	CSASRREGTDTQYF
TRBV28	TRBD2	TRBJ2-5	CASSLGGSGGVTQYF
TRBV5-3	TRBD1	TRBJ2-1	CARSKGTANNEQFF